This is a list of T cell receptor beta chains from one sample in a study of cytomegalovirus exposure and HLA in healthy donors. TCRdb's copy holds only in-frame clones and misses some; the assay was immunoSEQ multiplex PCR. The sample shows some 150,000 clones, 75% to 90% of them seen only once. Sequencing was done on a sample of PBMCs. The source is a woman under 40 in good health and CMV-seronegative. CDR3s include the opening cysteine and the closing phenylalanine or tryptophan. The order of the fields is D gene, V gene, CDR3 protein. D genes are given only for firm matches.

>NA|TRBV2
CASSDAKSSMNTEAFF
>TRBD2|TRBV7-9
CASSTGLAGNEQFF
>NA|TRBV4-1
CASSQDRAGHGYTF
>TRBD1|TRBV2
CASSERQGVTNSPLHF
>TRBD1|TRBV6-4
CASQAGTGGEAFF
>TRBD2|TRBV19
CATAGTRGLEQYF
>NA|TRBV7-3
CASSLFEGEKLFF
>NA|TRBV29-1
CSVLDTNTEAFF
>NA|TRBV5-1
CASSLVQGRATQYF
>NA|TRBV4-3
CASSQDQGTLTTF
>TRBD1|TRBV30
CAWSLGTGYPEAFF
>TRBD1|TRBV19
CASSIEGRGRVEAFF
>NA|TRBV9
CASSVGGASYGYTF
>NA|TRBV20-1
CSASGETQYF
>TRBD1|TRBV30
CAWSAPRTGFDQPQHF
>NA|TRBV5-1
CASSLVGTRNSGDTQYF
>NA|TRBV12-5
CASGPPAGTRHSYEQYF
>TRBD1|TRBV18
CASSRTGGRNNEQFF
>NA|TRBV28
CASRLTGYGYTF
>NA|TRBV7-9
CSSSAYRTEAFF
>NA|TRBV28
CASTAAGTTRNEQYF
>TRBD2|TRBV6-1
CASSDPLAGRTDTQYF
>NA|TRBV7-3
CASSPVGGDLVQYF
>TRBD1|TRBV4-1
CASSVRGIQGAPEAFF
>NA|TRBV2
CASGDPLRRNTIYF
>TRBD2|TRBV15
CATSRQGLARNEQFF
>TRBD2|TRBV30
CAWSPSGRYNEQFF
>TRBD1|TRBV2
CASSSGTGANNSPLHF
>NA|TRBV18
CASSPLRGLGDTEAFF
>TRBD1|TRBV5-1
CASSWGTDGYEQYF
>TRBD2|TRBV6-4
CASSDQREAVEQFF
>NA|TRBV5-4
CASSLESATNEKLFF
>TRBD1|TRBV12-5
CASGPGQGGNTIYF
>NA|TRBV5-1
CASSRNSGTQTGELFF
>TRBD2|TRBV7-9
CASSSPSGGAADTQYF
>TRBD2|TRBV19
CASSTRLAAAEQYF
>TRBD2|TRBV11-2
CASSLMIAGTDTQYF
>NA|TRBV5-1
CASSLVGEEDTQYF
>NA|TRBV10-2
CASRPRGNTDTQYF
>NA|TRBV7-2
CASSQNVYQGYEQYF
>NA|TRBV9
CASSVAAGKGTEAFF
>NA|TRBV10-1
CASSGQVNQPQHF
>NA|TRBV6-6
CASSYMRYEKLFF
>NA|TRBV18
CASSPRTRGDEAFF
>NA|TRBV6-5
CASSTPRINTGELFF
>TRBD1|TRBV18
CASSHPGQTYEQYF
>TRBD2|TRBV6-5
CASSLGVTEAGGEQFF
>NA|TRBV5-4
CASSLIAGETQYF
>NA|TRBV19
CASSRGGAADIYEQYF
>TRBD1|TRBV30
CAWSWDRGNSPLHF
>TRBD1|TRBV15
CATSRDGQGGEKLFF
>TRBD2|TRBV6-6
CASSYLADNTDTQYF
>TRBD2|TRBV4-3
CASSQGGVAVTGELFF
>NA|TRBV7-9
CASSSYGYEQYF
>TRBD1|TRBV27
CASSWGQGQDTQYF
>TRBD1|TRBV7-9
CASRIRGNSPLHF
>TRBD1|TRBV6-5
CASSYKDRANTEAFF
>NA|TRBV2
CASSEEVGDITGELFF
>TRBD1|TRBV11-2
CASSTRQGWGYTF